This entry lists 8 T cell receptor beta chains sequenced from one sample in a study of T cell clonality in common variable immunodeficiency. The method was immunoSEQ multiplex PCR; TCRdb's version includes in-frame clones alone and lacks a portion of them. This repertoire holds roughly 50,000 clones, and none appear only once. Sequencing was carried out using peripheral blood mononuclear cells. Receptors originate from a person between 18 and 75 years old in good health.

This clone was detected many times. The read terminates 3 residues ahead of where the CDR3 ends, so the germline J gene completes it. V usage is TRBV19 and J usage is TRBJ2-1; the match to TRBD2 covers 10 bases. This CDR3 spans 16 amino acids. Trimming removed 6 bases from V and 4 bases from J; junction bases left unmatched: 9. Per germline, CDR1 LNHDA and CDR2 SQIVND (reference sequence). The CDR3 DNA, read in part, is TGTGCCAGTAGAGGGCCGGGACTAGCGTATTACAATGAG. This translates into CASRGPGLAYYNE. The entire CDR3 protein reads CASRGPGLAYYNEQFF.

This clone was recorded many times. The CDR3 end is not reached by the read, which stops 3 residues before it; the germline J gene fills it in. The chain is built from TRBV7-6 and TRBJ2-5; D unresolved. Germline V gene data show CDR1 as SGHVS and CDR2 as FNYEAQ. CDR3 length equals 12 residues. Trimming shortened V by 2 bases and J by 5 bases, and 6 bases separated the two germline ends. The DNA read from the CDR3 is TGTGCCAGCAGCTTATCCGGGGAGACC. Translation gives CASSLSGET. The complete CDR3 reads CASSLSGETQYF.

This clone appeared many times. The read gets to within 3 residues of the CDR3 end, and the germline J gene fills in the rest. The chain has TRBV9 and TRBJ2-1; 9 positions agree with TRBD2. Germline V gene lookup returns CDR1 SGDLS and CDR2 YYNGEE. The CDR3 is made up of 15 amino acids. Trimming cost V 4 bases and J 6 bases; bases outside gene matches: 8. The CDR3: CASSPSGNVGNEQFF. The CDR3 DNA, read in part, is TGTGCCAGCAGCCCTAGCGGGAACGTTGGCAATGAG. The complete variable domain, with remaining parts taken from reference TRBV9 and TRBJ2-1, reads DSGVTQTPKHLITATGQRVTLRCSPRSGDLSVYWYQQSLDQGLQFLIQYYNGEERAKGNILERFSAQQFPDLHSELNLSSLELGDSALYFCASSPSGNVGNEQFFGPGTRLTVL.

This clone was observed at least ten times. Sequencing ends 3 residues short of the CDR3 end; the germline J gene provides the rest. The rearrangement uses TRBV4-2 and TRBJ2-7, with 14 bases aligning to TRBD2. V was pared by 6 bases and J by 5 bases, with 6 bases of the junction left unmatched. Germline CDR1 is LGHNA and CDR2 is YNFKEQ. The CDR3 contains 15 residues. The DNA read from the CDR3 is TGTGCCAGCAGTCAGGGACTAGCGGGAGTGAACGAG. Its protein is CASSQGLAGVNE. The CDR3 in its entirety is CASSQGLAGVNEQYF.

This clone was seen many times. With the read ending 3 residues before the CDR3 end, the germline J gene is used to fill in that end. The gene calls are TRBV29-1 and TRBJ1-1, with 12 bases lining up with TRBD1. Germline trimming cut 7 bases from V and 0 bases from J; bases unmatched to any gene: 6. The CDR3 has 15 residues. Per the germline V gene, CDR1 is SQVTM and CDR2 is ANQGSEA. The covered CDR3 bases are TGCAGCGCTAGGGGACAGGGGGCAATGAACACTGAA. It codes for CSARGQGAMNTE. The complete CDR3 protein is CSARGQGAMNTEAFF. The entire variable domain, with the rest obtained from reference TRBV29-1 and TRBJ1-1, is as follows: SAVISQKPSRDICQRGTSLTIQCQVDSQVTMMFWYRQQPGQSLTLIATANQGSEATYESGFVIDKFPISRPNLTFSTLTVSNMSPEDSSIYLCSARGQGAMNTEAFFGQGTRLTVV.

Many counts were recorded for this clone. Read data end 3 residues before the CDR3 end; the end is taken from the germline J gene. The chain carries TRBV6-2 or TRBV6-3 and TRBJ2-7, with TRBD2 matching over 11 bases. The CDR3 is 17 residues long. V was clipped by 7 bases and J by 0 bases; unmatched bases: 11. CDR1 and CDR2 (germline): MNHEY, SVGEGT. The CDR3 bases that were read are TGTGCCAGCAAAAAAGGACTAGCGGGCGAAAGCTCCTACGAG. Its protein product is CASKKGLAGESSYE. In full, the CDR3 is CASKKGLAGESSYEQYF.

This clone was detected ten times or more. The read comes to an end 3 residues before the CDR3 does, leaving the germline J gene to fill in the end. This chain uses TRBV20-1 with TRBJ2-3; 9 nucleotides align to TRBD2. The germline V gene encodes CDR1 DFQATT and CDR2 SNEGSKA (reference sequence). CDR3 size: 13 residues. With V trimmed by 2 bases and J by 7 bases, 4 bases remained unmatched. CDR3: CSARLAGLNTQYF. The covered CDR3 bases are TGCAGTGCTAGACTAGCGGGACTGAATACG.

The sample holds many counts of this clone. The CDR3 extends 3 residues past the end of the read, so its final part is completed from the germline J gene. The chain combines TRBV4-1 with TRBJ2-3, with D unresolved. Germline V gene lookup returns CDR1 MGHRA and CDR2 YSYEKL. The CDR3 totals 15 residues. The V and J ends lost 0 bases and 0 bases respectively, with 7 bases between them. The CDR3: CASSQEMGSTDTQYF. The part of the CDR3 DNA that was read is TGCGCCAGCAGCCAAGAGATGGGCAGCACAGATACG.